This T cell receptor (beta chain) was captured in a study of blood T cells in healthy people across ages. Of note for this clonotype: Its antigen is undetermined.

Study outcomes and limitations: Investigators viewed diversity estimates from one million T cells as underestimates, the study reported. Naive CD4+ cells and diversity were both higher in long-lived donors than in aged donors. Changes in expanded clonotypes were possibly confounded, as the CMV status of donors was unknown.

This CDR3 contains 10 residues. The V gene's germline CDR1 is SGHVT and CDR2 SQSDAQ. V gave up 9 bases and J gave up 3 bases, with 6 bases separating them. Next came a second PCR, run for roughly 6 to 11 cycles, which used a sample-barcoded 5' primer along with a J-beta primer mix. Using its own MiXCR run on the 5' RACE reads, TCRdb lists one record per CDR3 protein. The table lists roughly 800,000 distinct CDR3 sequences, 55% to 70% of them singletons. The specimen sequenced was blood. V is TRBV7-4 and J is TRBJ2-7; unclear D gene. The sequence came from a man aged 25 to 40 in good health. This chain's CDR3 is CARAIYEQYF. CDR3 DNA sequence: TGTGCCAGGGCGATCTACGAGCAGTACTTC.